The 21 T cell receptor beta chains below come from one sample, sequenced in a study of cytomegalovirus exposure and HLA in healthy donors. The table came from immunoSEQ multiplex PCR; TCRdb's copy has only in-frame clones and leaves some out. Altogether roughly 48,000 clones are present, 94% being singletons, with the ten largest covering about 8%. Sample: PBMCs. These receptors all stem from a woman aged 18-29 years in good health and CMV-seropositive.

V usage is TRBV10-3 and J usage is TRBJ1-2; D not certain. The CDR3 extends over 13 amino acids. V lost 2 bases to trimming and J lost 0 bases, with 4 bases between them. Germline CDR1 is ENHRY and CDR2 is SYGVKD. The CDR3 sequence: CAISETANYGYTF. CDR3 nucleotide sequence: TGTGCCATCAGTGAGACAGCTAACTATGGCTACACCTTC.

This chain links TRBV7-9 with TRBJ2-7; D not resolved. The CDR3 consists of 14 residues. Germline values: CDR1 SEHNR, CDR2 FQNEAQ (reference sequence). Trimming took 2 bases from V and 2 from J, leaving 10 bases between them. The CDR3: CASSLRGAAYEQYF. The CDR3 DNA is TGTGCCAGCAGCTTACGTGGAGCAGCCTACGAGCAGTACTTC.

This rearrangement joins TRBV29-1 to TRBJ2-3; 12 positions agree with TRBD2. Germline-derived CDR1 and CDR2 are SQVTM and ANQGSEA. V was clipped by 0 bases and J by 3 bases; unmatched bases: 4. CDR3 length: 16 residues. The CDR3, as DNA: TGCAGCGTTGAAGATAGACTAGCGGGAGTAACAGATACGCAGTATTTT. Translated, it gives CSVEDRLAGVTDTQYF.

The rearrangement links TRBV19 to TRBJ2-7; D perhaps matches TRBD2 (6 bases). With 11 bases removed from V and 2 bases from J, the gap between germline ends came to 19 bases. The CDR3 consists of 14 residues. Per germline, CDR1 LNHDA and CDR2 SQIVND (reference sequence). CDR3 residues: CASRREATAYEQYF. The CDR3 nucleotides are TGTGCCTCGAGGAGGGAGGCAACCGCCTACGAGCAGTACTTC.

The chain combines TRBV9 with TRBJ2-1; a weak D match, TRBD2 (6 bases). The CDR3 has 14 amino acids. V gave up 4 bases and J gave up 6 bases, with 14 bases separating them. In germline, CDR1 is SGDLS, CDR2 YYNGEE. The CDR3 loop reads CASSLPGSANEQFF. CDR3 DNA sequence: TGTGCCAGCAGCCTACCCGGGAGCGCCAATGAGCAGTTCTTC. Complete variable domain (other parts from reference TRBV9 and TRBJ2-1): DSGVTQTPKHLITATGQRVTLRCSPRSGDLSVYWYQQSLDQGLQFLIQYYNGEERAKGNILERFSAQQFPDLHSELNLSSLELGDSALYFCASSLPGSANEQFFGPGTRLTVL.

The CDR3 spells CASHTQDVNTEAFF. Here the CDR3 DNA reads TGTGCCAGCCACACACAGGACGTGAACACTGAAGCTTTCTTT. The chain is built from TRBV6-5 and TRBJ1-1, with D possibly being TRBD1 (5 bases). This CDR3 has 14 amino acids. Trimming left V 8 bases short and J 0 bases short, with 13 bases between. Germline V CDR1 and CDR2: MNHEY, SVGAGI.

The chain couples TRBV5-6 to TRBJ1-3; perhaps TRBD1 as D (5 bases). CDR1 is SGHDT and CDR2 is YYEEEE in the germline V gene. The germline V and J ends were trimmed by 4 bases and 0 bases, with 14 bases remaining between them. The CDR3 runs to 16 residues. This CDR3 is CASSPGGVSSGNTIYF. CDR3 coding DNA: TGTGCCAGCAGCCCGGGGGGGGTCTCCTCTGGAAACACCATATATTTT.

The rearrangement links TRBV5-4 to TRBJ1-1; 8 bases match TRBD1. Germline V gene sequence: CDR1 SGHNT, CDR2 YYREEE (reference sequence). The CDR3 extends over 15 amino acids. V lost 0 bases to trimming and J lost 1 base; unmatched junction nucleotides: 2. The CDR3 region is CASSLEGTGNTEAFF. For the CDR3, the DNA is TGTGCCAGCAGCTTGGAAGGGACAGGGAACACTGAAGCTTTCTTT.

V is TRBV28 and J is TRBJ1-2; tentative D call: TRBD1 (5 bases). Germline CDR1 MDHEN, CDR2 SYDVKM. V was cut by 8 bases and J by 5 bases, with 15 bases left in between. The CDR3 consists of 13 residues. The CDR3 reads CASGLYRKYGYTF. The CDR3 DNA reads as TGTGCCAGCGGATTATACAGGAAGTATGGCTACACCTTC.

The J gene is TRBJ2-7, the V gene TRBV7-8; D possibly corresponds to TRBD1 (6 bases). The CDR3 runs 15 residues. Between the trimmed V and J ends, which lost 1 base and 2 bases, there was a span of 12 bases. Germline loops: CDR1 SGHVS, CDR2 FQNEAQ. Here the CDR3 DNA reads TGTGCCAGCAGCTTAGGCAGGGGTCCTACCTACGAGCAGTACTTC. Protein product: CASSLGRGPTYEQYF.

This chain links TRBV4-1 with TRBJ1-5; 8 nucleotides match TRBD1. The V gene end was trimmed by 4 bases and the J gene end by 7 bases; junction bases not matched to a gene: 12. Germline CDR1 and CDR2: MGHRA and YSYEKL. This CDR3 is 16 amino acids long. Here the CDR3 DNA reads TGCGCCAGCAGCCGAGCGATAGGACAGGGTTCGCAGCCCCAGCATTTT. This sequence encodes CASSRAIGQGSQPQHF.

The rearrangement links TRBV7-9 to TRBJ1-5; D is unclear. The CDR3 spans 16 residues. CDR1 SEHNR and CDR2 FQNEAQ come from the germline V gene (reference sequence). Trimming took 0 bases from V and 5 from J, leaving 14 bases between them. CDR3 residues: CASSLALEGYYQPQHF. As DNA, the CDR3 is TGTGCCAGCAGCTTAGCCTTAGAGGGTTACTATCAGCCCCAGCATTTT.

The chain links TRBV4-2 to TRBJ2-7, with TRBD2 matching over 13 bases. CDR1 LGHNA and CDR2 YNFKEQ come from the germline V gene. The CDR3 totals 18 residues. V dropped 2 bases and J dropped 3; count of bases not matched to a gene: 10. CDR3 protein: CASSQSRTSGREIYEQYF. The CDR3 nucleotides read TGTGCCAGCAGCCAATCGAGGACTAGCGGGAGAGAAATCTACGAGCAGTACTTC.

This clone was counted a single time. The V and J genes are TRBV14 and TRBJ2-7; perhaps TRBD2 as D (6 bases). V lost 0 bases, J lost 5 bases, and 14 bases lay in between. Germline assignment: CDR1 SGHDN and CDR2 FVKESK. CDR3 length: 15 amino acids. CDR3 nucleotides: TGTGCCAGCAGCCAAGATTCTAGTAGCGGCCACGAGCAGTACTTC. It yields the protein CASSQDSSSGHEQYF.

Notes on this clone: Other nucleotide sequences in the sample specify the same CDR3. This sequence joins TRBV7-2 and TRBJ2-5; 9 bases match TRBD2. J lost 5 bases, V lost 5 bases, and 9 bases had no gene match. Germline V gene lookup returns CDR1 SGHTA and CDR2 FQGNSA. The CDR3 is 15 amino acids. The DNA of the CDR3 is TGTGCCAGCAGCCCCTTTGGGCGGGAGGGGGAGACCCAGTACTTC. Protein sequence: CASSPFGREGETQYF.

The chain has TRBV5-4 and TRBJ2-2, with D tentatively TRBD2 (7 bases). The germline V and J ends were trimmed by 3 bases and 7 bases, with 13 bases remaining between them. This CDR3 comprises 14 residues. The germline V gene has CDR1 SGHNT and CDR2 YYREEE (reference sequence). The CDR3, as DNA: TGTGCCAGCAGCTGGGGGGGGCTTGTCGGGGAGCTGTTTTTT. Protein sequence: CASSWGGLVGELFF.

The chain is built from TRBV13 and TRBJ2-7; maybe TRBD2 (6 bases). The CDR3 length is 14 residues. Germline V gene sequence: CDR1 PRHDT, CDR2 FYEKMQ (reference sequence). V lost 3 bases and J lost 1, with 10 bases in between. The CDR3 loop is CASSLGLVSYEQYF. CDR3 DNA sequence: TGTGCCAGCAGCTTGGGACTTGTTTCCTACGAGCAGTACTTC.

The V and J genes are TRBV6-6 and TRBJ2-1; D remains unclear. Trimming pared 1 base from V and 4 bases from J, leaving 5 bases between. This CDR3 is built from 13 residues. The V gene's germline CDR1 is MNHNY and CDR2 SVGAGI (reference sequence). CDR3 region: CASSYYSYNEQFF. The CDR3 DNA sequence: TGTGCCAGCAGTTACTACAGTTACAATGAGCAGTTCTTC.

The rearrangement links TRBV29-1 to TRBJ1-2, with TRBD1 as a possible D gene (6 bases). V was trimmed by 0 bases and J by 4 bases, leaving 12 bases between them. The CDR3 is 14 amino acids. Germline assignment: CDR1 SQVTM and CDR2 ANQGSEA. The CDR3 protein is CSVEEGGRGYGYTF. CDR3 DNA sequence: TGCAGCGTTGAAGAGGGGGGGCGGGGCTATGGCTACACCTTC.

The chain carries TRBV10-3 and TRBJ2-2; TRBD2 might be the D (5 bases). CDR3 length: 12 amino acids. Trimming shortened V by 4 bases and J by 5 bases, and 5 bases separated the two germline ends. CDR1 and CDR2 (germline): ENHRY, SYGVKD. The CDR3 region has the DNA TGTGCCATCAGTGGAGGGACCGGGGAGCTGTTTTTT. This sequence encodes CAISGGTGELFF.

The genes are TRBV27 and TRBJ2-1; tentative D call: TRBD1 (6 bases). V dropped 3 bases and J dropped 5 bases, with 11 bases sitting between them. The CDR3 spans 14 residues. Germline CDR1 reads MNHEY; CDR2 reads SMNVEV (reference sequence). The DNA of the CDR3 is TGTGCCAGCAGTTTGAGGACAGTAGACAATGAGCAGTTCTTC. Amino acids: CASSLRTVDNEQFF.